This passage covers 5 T cell receptor beta chains from one sample sequenced in a study of CD4+ T cells in melanoma. Sequencing was performed with immunoSEQ multiplex PCR; in TCRdb, only in-frame clones are kept and a portion is missing. This sample has 110,000 to 150,000 clones, with around 90% found just once. Every receptor here comes from a human donor with melanoma.

The rearrangement links TRBV6-6 to TRBJ2-7; D not resolved. This CDR3 has 13 residues. The germline CDR1 and CDR2 sequences are MNHNY and SVGAGI (reference sequence). V dropped 0 bases and J dropped 6 bases, with 9 bases sitting between them. CDR3 in amino acids: CASSYSEPSEQYF. Written as DNA, the CDR3 is TGTGCCAGCAGTTACTCGGAACCCTCCGAGCAGTACTTC.

This clone was seen once. V and J are TRBV4-1 and TRBJ2-3; D possibly corresponds to TRBD2 (7 bases). The CDR3 loop spans 15 amino acids. CDR1 is MGHRA and CDR2 is YSYEKL in the germline V gene. Deletions cut 4 bases from V and 4 bases from J, with 15 bases between. CDR3 sequence: CASSPFRGAADTQYF. The CDR3 nucleotides read TGCGCCAGCAGCCCTTTTCGGGGGGCAGCAGATACGCAGTATTTT.

The CDR3 DNA is TGTGCCAGCAGCTTTAGACTAGCGGGAGGCACTAGCACAGATACGCAGTATTTT. It codes for CASSFRLAGGTSTDTQYF. J is TRBJ2-3 and V is TRBV7-2; 13 bases align to TRBD2. The CDR3 spans 18 residues. J was trimmed by 0 bases and V by 3 bases; bases with no gene match: 6. Looked up from germline, CDR1 is SGHTA and CDR2 is FQGNSA. Full variable domain (remainder filled in from reference TRBV7-2 and TRBJ2-3): GAGVSQSPSNKVTEKGKDVELRCDPISGHTALYWYRQSLGQGLEFLIYFQGNSAPDKSGLPSDRFSAERTGGSVSTLTIQRTQQEDSAVYLCASSFRLAGGTSTDTQYFGPGTRLTVL.

V usage is TRBV7-9 and J usage is TRBJ2-3; D unclear. Trimming left V 1 base short and J 5 bases short, with 10 bases between. CDR3 length equals 14 residues. Germline assignment: CDR1 SEHNR and CDR2 FQNEAQ (reference sequence). CDR3 DNA: TGTGCCAGCAGCTTAGATGGGTGGGAAGATACGCAGTATTTT. Amino acids: CASSLDGWEDTQYF.

For this clone: The junction does not match germline at one end; this may be a read error. CDR3 in DNA: TGTGCCAGCAGCTTGTCAGGACAGACATTTTTC. It specifies CASSLSGQTFF. The chain uses TRBV7-8 and TRBJ2-6; D perhaps matches TRBD1 (6 bases). This CDR3 comprises 11 residues. Looked up from germline, CDR1 is SGHVS and CDR2 is FQNEAQ.